These 9 T cell receptor beta chains were sequenced from one sample in a study of beta chain features in type 1 diabetes (dated by TCRdb to 2016 to 2018). Study-level results and caveats: In all four CD4+ subsets, TCRB CDR3 length was moderately but significantly shorter in type 1 diabetes patients.

These receptors' targets are unknown. Library preparation used the immunoSEQ multiplex PCR assay. All of the isolated RNA was reverse transcribed with the High Capacity cDNA Reverse Transcription Kit, so expressed TCRB transcripts were sequenced. TCRdb retrieved this table from immuneACCESS and kept in-frame rearrangements only. Not all clones are present; in checked studies, unresolved V genes account for under half, and no reason is known for the remainder. The sample records almost 350,000 clones, approximately 9.7% of which are singletons. About 1% of the sample comes from the top ten. The sequenced sample was central memory CD4+ T cells from blood. All receptors derive from a man between 25 and 39 years old with type 1 diabetes.

V is TRBV18 and J is TRBJ1-4; TRBD1 aligns across 10 bases. Unmatched junction bases numbered 8, after V lost 8 bases and J lost 5 bases. The CDR3 runs to 15 residues. The germline V gene has CDR1 KGHSH and CDR2 LQKENI. The CDR3 nucleotides are TGTGCCAGCGGAGGGACAGGGGCGACAAATGAAAAACTGTTTTTT. Protein product: CASGGTGATNEKLFF.

This rearrangement joins TRBV25-1 to TRBJ1-4; D not certain. The V end was cut by 2 bases, the J end by 8 bases, with 12 bases between. The CDR3 spans 14 residues. Germline V gives CDR1 MGHDK, CDR2 SYGVNS. The CDR3 sequence is CASSESLGSEKLFF. CDR3 nucleotide sequence: TGTGCCAGCAGTGAAAGCTTGGGGAGCGAAAAACTGTTTTTT.

This clone was seen a handful of times. This chain uses TRBV30 with TRBJ2-7; TRBD1 is a possible D gene (6 bases). V was cut by 3 bases and J by 6 bases, with 18 bases left in between. This CDR3 region has 14 residues. Germline CDR1 reads GTSNPN; CDR2 reads SVGIG (reference sequence). The CDR3 loop reads CAWSGPLQGVEQYF. CDR3 sequence (DNA): TGTGCCTGGAGCGGCCCTCTACAGGGAGTCGAGCAGTACTTC.

The chain uses TRBV16 and TRBJ1-3; D is ambiguous. Trimming shortened V by 0 bases and J by 3 bases, and 6 bases separated the two germline ends. The CDR3 covers 14 residues. Germline V gene data show CDR1 as KGHSY and CDR2 as FQNENV. The CDR3, as DNA: TGTGCCAGCAGCCAATCGAGAAATGGAAACACCATATATTTT. Amino acids: CASSQSRNGNTIYF. The whole variable domain, filled in from reference TRBV16 and TRBJ1-3, reads GEEVAQTPKHLVRGEGQKAKLYCAPIKGHSYVFWYQQVLKNEFKFLISFQNENVFDETGMPKERFSAKCLPNSPCSLEIQATKLEDSAVYFCASSQSRNGNTIYFGEGSWLTVV.

Only a few counts were recorded for this clone. The chain uses TRBV29-1 and TRBJ1-5; 9 nucleotides align to TRBD1. This CDR3 is 14 amino acids long. Germline values: CDR1 SQVTM, CDR2 ANQGSEA. V trimming: 6 bases; J trimming: 7 bases; junction bases outside the gene matches: 10. The CDR3 DNA reads as TGCAGCGTGGCGGAACAGGGGGCCGGGCAGCCCCAGCATTTT. Its translation is CSVAEQGAGQPQHF.

There are a few counts of this clone. J is TRBJ1-3 and V is TRBV28; D remains ambiguous. Trimming shortened V by 1 base and J by 1 base, and 8 bases separated the two germline ends. The germline V gene encodes CDR1 MDHEN and CDR2 SYDVKM. This CDR3 is built from 15 residues. DNA for the CDR3: TGTGCCAGCAGTTTATCCGTCGCGTCTGGAAACACCATATATTTT. Translation: CASSLSVASGNTIYF.

This clone has more than one count but fewer than ten. In DNA form, the CDR3 reads TGTGCCAGCAGCGCTGGACAGGGTCGCTCCTACGAGCAGTACTTC. It is translated as CASSAGQGRSYEQYF. This chain connects TRBV14 to TRBJ2-7, with 8 bases lining up with TRBD1. The V segment lost 5 bases and the J segment 0 bases; nucleotides outside the gene matches: 6. CDR1 is SGHDN, CDR2 FVKESK, per germline. CDR3 length: 15 amino acids.

This clone was counted a few times. The chain employs TRBV7-2 and TRBJ2-2; D perhaps matches TRBD1 (6 bases). CDR1 and CDR2 (germline): SGHTA, FQGNSA. There are 16 residues in the CDR3. The ends were cut back, 2 bases at V and 0 bases at J, with 10 bases in the middle. The CDR3 region is CASSLRQVSNTGELFF. Here the CDR3 DNA reads TGTGCCAGCAGCTTAAGACAGGTTTCGAACACCGGGGAGCTGTTTTTT.

This clone has just a few counts. The V and J genes are TRBV7-2 and TRBJ1-1; tentatively, D is TRBD1 (5 bases). The ends were cut back, 5 bases at V and 1 base at J, with 14 bases in the middle. Germline V gene lookup returns CDR1 SGHTA and CDR2 FQGNSA. CDR3 size: 15 residues. CDR3 amino acids: CASSAYPGGNTEAFF. The CDR3 nucleotides read TGTGCCAGCAGCGCATACCCGGGGGGGAACACTGAAGCTTTCTTT.